This is a list of T cell receptor beta chains from one sample in a study of patients and donors after allogeneic stem cell transplantation. One entry per CDR3 protein, called by TCRdb with MiXCR from the RT-PCR reads. This repertoire shows approximately 430,000 distinct CDR3 sequences, 16% found once; its top ten account for roughly 7%. Sequencing used blood, either unsorted or a sorted T cell fraction (not recorded which). Receptors were obtained from a human donor who was either an allogeneic HSCT recipient or a stem cell or donor lymphocyte infusion donor (not recorded which). It is not recorded whose cells these are; they may come from a transplant donor. Both conserved end residues are part of each CDR3. A D gene is named only where the DNA matches it firmly. Clone size is given for some rows only: seen once, a few or many times, or a class if the clone is expanded.

V gene: TRBV7-8
D gene: TRBD1
J gene: TRBJ2-3
clone size: few
CDR3 protein: CASSRQGWADTQYF
CDR3 DNA: TGTGCCAGCAGCCGACAGGGTTGGGCAGATACGCAGTATTTT

V gene: TRBV5-1
D gene: .
J gene: TRBJ1-1
clone size: few
CDR3 protein: CASSLIQGGTEAFF
CDR3 DNA: TGCGCCAGCAGCTTGATACAGGGAGGGACTGAAGCTTTCTTT

V gene: TRBV4-1
D gene: TRBD2
J gene: TRBJ2-1
clone size: .
CDR3 protein: CASSQDSGRAAIYEQFF
CDR3 DNA: TGCGCCAGCAGCCAGGATAGCGGGAGGGCCGCAATATACGAGCAGTTCTTC

V gene: TRBV2
D gene: .
J gene: TRBJ2-5
clone size: .
CDR3 protein: CASRRFLQETQYF
CDR3 DNA: TGTGCCAGCCGGCGGTTTCTCCAAGAGACCCAGTACTTC

V gene: TRBV28
D gene: .
J gene: TRBJ2-7
clone size: few
CDR3 protein: CASSRRTPSSYEQYF
CDR3 DNA: TGTGCCAGCAGTCGAAGGACTCCTAGCTCCTACGAGCAGTACTTC

V gene: TRBV20-1
D gene: .
J gene: TRBJ1-5
clone size: .
CDR3 protein: CSARDQGGNQPQHF
CDR3 DNA: TGCAGTGCTAGAGACCAGGGTGGCAATCAGCCCCAGCATTTT

V gene: TRBV5-1
D gene: .
J gene: TRBJ1-2
clone size: few
CDR3 protein: CASSPGVGQVGYGYTF
CDR3 DNA: TGCGCCAGCAGCCCCGGGGTCGGGCAGGTTGGCTATGGCTACACCTTC

V gene: TRBV6-1
D gene: TRBD1
J gene: TRBJ1-2
clone size: .
CDR3 protein: CASSRNRGRDYGYTF
CDR3 DNA: TGTGCCAGCAGTCGTAACAGGGGGCGCGACTATGGCTACACCTTC

V gene: TRBV6-5
D gene: TRBD2
J gene: TRBJ2-7
clone size: few
CDR3 protein: CASSYSHTSGSSYEQYF
CDR3 DNA: TGTGCCAGCAGTTACTCTCATACTAGCGGGAGCTCCTACGAGCAGTACTTC

V gene: TRBV9
D gene: .
J gene: TRBJ2-1
clone size: .
CDR3 protein: CASSVAGNEQFF
CDR3 DNA: TGTGCCAGCAGCGTAGCGGGAAATGAGCAGTTCTTC

V gene: TRBV6-1
D gene: TRBD1
J gene: TRBJ1-1
clone size: .
CDR3 protein: CASSRQGGLEAFF
CDR3 DNA: TGTGCCAGCAGTCGACAGGGGGGCCTCGAAGCTTTCTTT

V gene: TRBV7-2
D gene: .
J gene: TRBJ1-5
clone size: many
CDR3 protein: CASSSTGRAGQPQHF
CDR3 DNA: TGTGCCAGCAGCTCTACGGGAAGGGCGGGGCAGCCCCAGCATTTT

V gene: TRBV5-1
D gene: .
J gene: TRBJ2-2
clone size: .
CDR3 protein: CASSRLTTGTGELFF
CDR3 DNA: TGCGCCAGCAGCCGCCTGACTACAGGGACCGGGGAGCTGTTTTTT

V gene: TRBV4-1
D gene: .
J gene: TRBJ2-5
clone size: .
CDR3 protein: CASSQLGPGTETQYF
CDR3 DNA: TGCGCCAGCAGCCAGCTCGGGCCGGGAACGGAGACCCAGTACTTC

V gene: TRBV7-9
D gene: TRBD1
J gene: TRBJ2-4
clone size: .
CDR3 protein: CASSARTGFGKNIQYF
CDR3 DNA: TGTGCCAGCAGCGCCAGGACAGGGTTCGGCAAAAACATTCAGTACTTC

V gene: TRBV6-1
D gene: .
J gene: TRBJ1-3
clone size: .
CDR3 protein: CASRAQVVGNTIYF
CDR3 DNA: TGTGCCAGCAGGGCGCAGGTTGTTGGAAACACCATATATTTT

V gene: TRBV9
D gene: .
J gene: TRBJ1-6
clone size: .
CDR3 protein: CASSVDGQNNSPLHF
CDR3 DNA: TGTGCCAGCAGCGTAGACGGTCAGAATAATTCACCCCTCCACTTT

V gene: TRBV4-1
D gene: TRBD2
J gene: TRBJ2-1
clone size: few
CDR3 protein: CASSQPGLAGNEQFF
CDR3 DNA: TGCGCCAGCAGCCAACCGGGACTAGCAGGCAATGAGCAGTTCTTC

V gene: TRBV7-9
D gene: .
J gene: TRBJ2-1
clone size: .
CDR3 protein: CASSFSPSEYNEQFF
CDR3 DNA: TGTGCCAGCAGCTTCTCTCCTAGCGAGTACAATGAGCAGTTCTTC

V gene: TRBV24-1
D gene: .
J gene: TRBJ2-6
clone size: .
CDR3 protein: CATSDPNSGANVLTF
CDR3 DNA: TGTGCCACCAGTGACCCAAACTCTGGGGCCAACGTCCTGACTTTC

V gene: TRBV4-1
D gene: .
J gene: TRBJ2-7
clone size: few
CDR3 protein: CASSRPALGGAFREQYF
CDR3 DNA: TGCGCCAGCAGCCGTCCCGCTTTGGGGGGCGCCTTCCGGGAGCAGTACTTC

V gene: TRBV5-1
D gene: .
J gene: TRBJ2-7
clone size: .
CDR3 protein: CASSPRGFSYEQYF
CDR3 DNA: TGCGCCAGCAGCCCCCGAGGCTTTTCCTACGAGCAGTACTTC

V gene: TRBV5-5
D gene: .
J gene: TRBJ2-4
clone size: .
CDR3 protein: CASSLVGLSVAKNIQYF
CDR3 DNA: TGTGCCAGCAGCTTGGTTGGTCTTAGTGTAGCCAAAAACATTCAGTACTTC

V gene: TRBV28
D gene: .
J gene: TRBJ2-7
clone size: .
CDR3 protein: CASSPPSRQATYEQYF
CDR3 DNA: TGTGCCAGCAGTCCTCCCTCGCGACAGGCTACCTACGAGCAGTACTTC

V gene: TRBV27
D gene: .
J gene: TRBJ2-7
clone size: few
CDR3 protein: CASSPFSAKYEQYF
CDR3 DNA: TGTGCCAGCAGCCCGTTTAGCGCCAAATACGAGCAGTACTTC

V gene: TRBV30
D gene: .
J gene: TRBJ2-1
clone size: .
CDR3 protein: CAWMDWYNEQFF
CDR3 DNA: TGTGCCTGGATGGATTGGTACAATGAGCAGTTCTTC

V gene: TRBV6-1
D gene: .
J gene: TRBJ2-3
clone size: .
CDR3 protein: CASSQTGFTDTQYF
CDR3 DNA: TGTGCCAGCAGCCAGACAGGATTCACAGATACGCAGTATTTT

V gene: TRBV19
D gene: .
J gene: TRBJ2-1
clone size: .
CDR3 protein: CASSVGTLFINEQFF
CDR3 DNA: TGTGCCAGTAGTGTGGGAACCCTTTTTATCAATGAGCAGTTCTTC

V gene: TRBV24-1
D gene: TRBD1
J gene: TRBJ2-2
clone size: .
CDR3 protein: CATSDPGQGQTGELFF
CDR3 DNA: TGTGCCACCAGTGACCCCGGACAGGGCCAGACTGGGGAGCTGTTTTTT

V gene: TRBV2
D gene: TRBD1
J gene: TRBJ1-5
clone size: few
CDR3 protein: CASRPNRGAQHF
CDR3 DNA: TGTGCCAGCAGGCCCAACAGGGGAGCCCAGCATTTT

V gene: TRBV3-1
D gene: .
J gene: TRBJ1-5
clone size: few
CDR3 protein: CASSQGARKGEPQHF
CDR3 DNA: TGTGCCAGCAGCCAAGGTGCCAGGAAGGGAGAGCCCCAGCATTTT

V gene: TRBV4-2
D gene: .
J gene: TRBJ1-4
clone size: few
CDR3 protein: CASSQGGGAGPNEKLFF
CDR3 DNA: TGTGCCAGCAGCCAAGGAGGAGGGGCAGGGCCTAATGAAAAACTGTTTTTT

V gene: TRBV6-1
D gene: TRBD1
J gene: TRBJ1-2
clone size: .
CDR3 protein: CASSNRDRAYGYTF
CDR3 DNA: TGTGCCAGCAGTAACCGGGACAGGGCCTATGGCTACACCTTC

V gene: TRBV12-3/TRBV12-4
D gene: .
J gene: TRBJ2-3
clone size: many
CDR3 protein: CASSLGLSSTDTQYF
CDR3 DNA: TGTGCCAGCAGTTTAGGACTCTCTAGCACAGATACGCAGTATTTT

V gene: TRBV18
D gene: .
J gene: TRBJ2-6
clone size: .
CDR3 protein: CASSPLGGGISSGANVLTF
CDR3 DNA: TGTGCCAGCTCACCCCTTGGTGGGGGCATAAGCTCTGGGGCCAACGTCCTGACTTTC

V gene: TRBV7-3
D gene: .
J gene: TRBJ2-2
clone size: .
CDR3 protein: CASSQHGWELFF
CDR3 DNA: TGTGCCAGCAGCCAACACGGTTGGGAGCTGTTTTTT

V gene: TRBV20-1
D gene: .
J gene: TRBJ2-2
clone size: few
CDR3 protein: CSARGLGGDANTGELFF
CDR3 DNA: TGCAGTGCTAGAGGCCTCGGCGGTGACGCGAACACCGGGGAGCTGTTTTTT

V gene: TRBV29-1
D gene: .
J gene: TRBJ1-1
clone size: few
CDR3 protein: CSGCGQMNTEAFF
CDR3 DNA: TGCAGCGGTTGTGGACAGATGAACACTGAAGCTTTCTTT

V gene: TRBV20-1
D gene: TRBD1
J gene: TRBJ2-4
clone size: few
CDR3 protein: CSARRQGANIQYF
CDR3 DNA: TGCAGTGCTAGACGACAGGGGGCCAACATTCAGTACTTC

V gene: TRBV5-1
D gene: .
J gene: TRBJ2-3
clone size: few
CDR3 protein: CASSSLPTDTQYF
CDR3 DNA: TGCGCCAGCAGCTCGCTCCCGACAGATACGCAGTATTTT